This TCR beta chain was identified during a study of T-cell reconstitution after alpha-beta-depleted transplantation in children (dated by TCRdb to 2016 to 2018). As for the study more broadly: The study quantitatively tracked T-cell immune reconstitution after TCRalphabeta/CD19-depleted allogeneic hematopoietic cell transplantation in children using TCR repertoire profiling.

V lost 0 bases and J lost 3 bases, and the count of bases not matched to a germline gene is 3. CDR1 and CDR2 were assigned from the germline V gene as LGHNA and YSLEER. The CDR3 contains 15 residues, cysteine and phenylalanine counted. The CDR3 DNA has 45 bases and is translated from base 1. Libraries were made using PCR. The instrument was an Illumina HiSeq 2500. To normalize quantification of the TCRbeta repertoire, the TCR libraries were built with molecular barcoding that relied on unique molecular identifiers. TCRdb ran its own pipeline on the public reads, namely fastp trimming at Q25 and MiXCR clone calling, and kept in-frame beta chains. Merged by CDR3 protein, the rows form single entries marked with the most common genes and DNA. The sample includes approximately 490,000 distinct CDR3 sequences, with around an eighth observed a single time. The ten largest clones represent more than 5.5% of the sample.

Many counts were recorded for this clonotype. What this receptor recognizes is not known. No much larger clone is present one base from it, and per-base qualities are unavailable. This TCR was sampled from a human donor who donated a stem cell graft to a child with combined immunodeficiency. The chain employs TRBV4-3 and TRBJ2-3; 7 junctional bases match TRBD2. Sequenced material: PBMCs from the stem cell graft donor, taken from the stem cell graft. The nucleotide sequence is given as TGCGCCAGCAGCCAAGAATGGGGGGGAACAGATACGCAGTATTTT. Its translation is CASSQEWGGTDTQYF.